A selection of T cell receptor beta chains follows, all from one sample in a study of T cell responses to AZD1222 COVID-19 vaccine. Using immunoSEQ multiplex PCR, the repertoire was profiled, and TCRdb retains in-frame clones only, with some absent. The sample includes around 150,000 clones, about 92% of them seen just once. Sequenced material: peripheral blood, taken 28 days after the second AZD1222 dose. The receptors stem from an adult who received the AZD1222 COVID-19 vaccine. Both conserved end residues are part of each CDR3. Each record gives: D gene, V gene, J gene, clone size, CDR3 protein, CDR3 DNA. A D gene is named only where the DNA matches it firmly. Some rows have no size entry. The others give once, few or many, or a class for an expanded clone.

D: .; V: TRBV28; J: TRBJ1-2; size: .; CDR3: CASSADYGYTF; DNA: TGTGCCAGCAGCGCCGACTATGGCTACACCTTC
D: .; V: TRBV2; J: TRBJ1-2; size: .; CDR3: CASKVLDGGYTF; DNA: TGTGCCAGCAAAGTACTGGACGGCGGCTACACCTTC
D: TRBD1; V: TRBV2; J: TRBJ2-1; size: .; CDR3: CARGQPYNEQFF; DNA: TGTGCCAGGGGACAGCCCTACAATGAGCAGTTCTTC
D: TRBD1; V: TRBV30; J: TRBJ1-6; size: .; CDR3: CAWASGQGDNSPLHF; DNA: TGTGCCTGGGCCTCCGGCCAGGGGGATAATTCACCCCTCCACTTT
D: TRBD1; V: TRBV11-2; J: TRBJ2-3; size: .; CDR3: CASSEGQGNTDTQYF; DNA: TGTGCCAGCAGCGAGGGACAGGGGAACACAGATACGCAGTATTTT
D: TRBD2; V: TRBV19; J: TRBJ2-7; size: .; CDR3: CASRRTSGISYEQYF; DNA: TGTGCCAGTAGGAGGACTAGCGGGATCTCCTACGAGCAGTACTTC
D: TRBD1; V: TRBV28; J: TRBJ1-6; size: .; CDR3: CASSQQGHLHF; DNA: TGTGCCAGCAGCCAACAGGGGCACCTCCACTTT
D: TRBD2; V: TRBV11-3; J: TRBJ2-2; size: .; CDR3: CASSLEGLAALTGELFF; DNA: TGTGCCAGCAGCTTAGAGGGTCTAGCGGCTCTCACCGGGGAGCTGTTTTTT
D: .; V: TRBV15; J: TRBJ1-5; size: .; CDR3: CATAAVGNQPQHF; DNA: TGTGCCACCGCCGCGGTAGGCAATCAGCCCCAGCATTTT
D: .; V: TRBV27; J: TRBJ1-6; size: .; CDR3: CASKTTGRDNSPLHF; DNA: TGTGCCAGCAAAACGACGGGACGGGATAATTCACCCCTCCACTTT
D: .; V: TRBV2; J: TRBJ2-2; size: once; CDR3: CASSEGVSGELFF; DNA: TGTGCCAGCAGTGAAGGAGTCTCCGGGGAGCTGTTTTTT
D: .; V: TRBV5-4; J: TRBJ1-1; size: .; CDR3: CASSLPYSLNTEAFF; DNA: TGTGCCAGCAGCCTACCATACAGCTTGAACACTGAAGCTTTCTTT
D: TRBD2; V: TRBV27; J: TRBJ2-1; size: .; CDR3: CASSLLSSGVRYLTYNEQFF; DNA: TGTGCCAGCAGTTTATTGTCTAGCGGGGTCCGTTACTTAACCTACAATGAGCAGTTCTTC
D: .; V: TRBV19; J: TRBJ1-4; size: .; CDR3: CASSKTGSFNEKLFF; DNA: TGTGCCAGTAGTAAAACAGGGTCCTTTAATGAAAAACTGTTTTTT
D: TRBD1; V: TRBV7-9; J: TRBJ2-4; size: .; CDR3: CAQTVWDRENIQYF; DNA: TGTGCCCAGACCGTGTGGGACAGGGAAAACATTCAGTACTTC
D: TRBD1; V: TRBV13; J: TRBJ1-6; size: once; CDR3: CASSLDRGGSPLHF; DNA: TGTGCCAGCAGCTTAGACAGGGGGGGATCACCCCTCCACTTT
D: TRBD2; V: TRBV27; J: TRBJ2-1; size: .; CDR3: CASSSPAGGYNEQFF; DNA: TGTGCCAGCAGTTCGCCAGCGGGAGGGTACAATGAGCAGTTCTTC
D: .; V: TRBV28; J: TRBJ1-5; size: .; CDR3: CASSLSQDLFSNQPQHF; DNA: TGTGCCAGCAGTTTATCACAGGATCTATTTAGCAATCAGCCCCAGCATTTT
D: .; V: TRBV2; J: TRBJ2-1; size: .; CDR3: CAYPAVDSYNEQFF; DNA: TGTGCCTATCCTGCCGTAGACAGCTACAATGAGCAGTTCTTC
D: .; V: TRBV19; J: TRBJ1-4; size: .; CDR3: CASSIDTTNEKLFF; DNA: TGTGCCAGTAGTATAGATACAACTAATGAAAAACTGTTTTTT
D: .; V: TRBV6-5; J: TRBJ2-1; size: .; CDR3: CASSYSTSRYNEQFF; DNA: TGTGCCAGCAGTTACTCGACTAGTAGGTACAATGAGCAGTTCTTC
D: .; V: TRBV10-2; J: TRBJ2-7; size: .; CDR3: CASSGGLAYEQYF; DNA: TGCGCCAGCTCAGGGGGGCTAGCTTACGAGCAGTACTTC
D: .; V: TRBV5-1; J: TRBJ2-2; size: .; CDR3: CASSADTGAGELFF; DNA: TGCGCCAGCAGCGCGGACACGGGGGCCGGGGAGCTGTTTTTT
D: .; V: TRBV7-3; J: TRBJ2-5; size: .; CDR3: CASSHITGETQYF; DNA: TGTGCCAGCAGCCACATAACCGGAGAGACCCAGTACTTC
D: .; V: TRBV30; J: TRBJ1-5; size: .; CDR3: CAWSVYHSNQPQHF; DNA: TGTGCCTGGAGCGTGTATCATAGCAATCAGCCCCAGCATTTT
D: .; V: TRBV13; J: TRBJ2-1; size: .; CDR3: CASSLGYNEQFF; DNA: TGTGCCAGCAGCTTAGGCTACAATGAGCAGTTCTTC
D: TRBD1; V: TRBV4-2; J: TRBJ2-6; size: once; CDR3: CASSQGTGRNVLTF; DNA: TGTGCCAGCAGCCAAGGGACAGGTAGAAACGTCCTGACTTTC
D: TRBD1; V: TRBV11-2; J: TRBJ2-7; size: .; CDR3: CASSFPGTGDWPGEQYF; DNA: TGTGCCAGCAGCTTCCCCGGGACAGGGGATTGGCCGGGCGAGCAGTACTTC
D: TRBD2; V: TRBV18; J: TRBJ2-1; size: .; CDR3: CASSPDAGGSYNEQFF; DNA: TGTGCCAGCTCACCGGACGCGGGAGGGTCCTACAATGAGCAGTTCTTC
D: .; V: TRBV27; J: TRBJ2-1; size: .; CDR3: CASSLNGLPSYNEQFF; DNA: TGTGCCAGCAGTTTGAATGGACTCCCCTCCTACAATGAGCAGTTCTTC
D: .; V: TRBV7-2; J: TRBJ2-7; size: .; CDR3: CASSSDRYEQYF; DNA: TGTGCCAGCAGCTCAGACCGTTACGAGCAGTACTTC
D: TRBD2; V: TRBV5-1; J: TRBJ2-1; size: once; CDR3: CASSLEGSRESSYNEQFF; DNA: TGCGCCAGCAGCTTGGAGGGTTCGCGGGAGAGCTCCTACAATGAGCAGTTCTTC
D: .; V: TRBV30; J: TRBJ2-5; size: .; CDR3: CAWSMWEETQYF; DNA: TGTGCCTGGAGTATGTGGGAAGAGACCCAGTACTTC
D: .; V: TRBV11-2; J: TRBJ1-2; size: .; CDR3: CASSLSDGGYGYTF; DNA: TGTGCCAGCAGCTTGTCCGACGGAGGCTATGGCTACACCTTC
D: .; V: TRBV5-1; J: TRBJ1-4; size: .; CDR3: CASSLTAGSEKLFF; DNA: TGCGCCAGCAGCTTGACCGCAGGGAGCGAAAAACTGTTTTTT
D: TRBD1; V: TRBV14; J: TRBJ1-1; size: .; CDR3: CASSQSYRGGTEAFF; DNA: TGTGCCAGCAGCCAATCCTACAGGGGGGGGACTGAAGCTTTCTTT
D: TRBD1; V: TRBV27; J: TRBJ1-6; size: .; CDR3: CASSSRDRESYNSPLHF; DNA: TGTGCCAGCAGTTCCCGGGACAGAGAGTCCTATAATTCACCCCTCCACTTT
D: TRBD2; V: TRBV7-9; J: TRBJ2-1; size: .; CDR3: CASSSGTSGPYNEQFF; DNA: TGTGCCAGCAGCTCTGGGACTAGCGGGCCCTACAATGAGCAGTTCTTC
D: .; V: TRBV15; J: TRBJ2-1; size: .; CDR3: CATSKTLGEQFF; DNA: TGTGCCACCAGCAAAACCCTTGGGGAGCAGTTCTTC
D: .; V: TRBV7-9; J: TRBJ1-1; size: .; CDR3: CASKNNTLGVSEAFF; DNA: TGTGCCAGCAAAAATAACACTCTAGGCGTCTCCGAAGCTTTCTTT
D: .; V: TRBV28; J: TRBJ1-1; size: .; CDR3: CASSFGGAAFF; DNA: TGTGCCAGCAGTTTCGGAGGTGCGGCTTTCTTT
D: .; V: TRBV10-2; J: TRBJ2-5; size: .; CDR3: CASSGLGETQYF; DNA: TGCGCCAGCAGTGGGCTAGGGGAGACCCAGTACTTC
D: TRBD1; V: TRBV7-9; J: TRBJ2-2; size: .; CDR3: CASSSLDRGNTGELFF; DNA: TGTGCCAGCAGCAGCCTGGACAGGGGGAACACCGGGGAGCTGTTTTTT
D: .; V: TRBV11-2; J: TRBJ2-2; size: .; CDR3: CATTKKITGELFF; DNA: TGTGCCACCACCAAAAAGATCACCGGGGAGCTGTTTTTT
D: .; V: TRBV24-1; J: TRBJ2-7; size: .; CDR3: CATSDLQSYEQYF; DNA: TGTGCCACCAGTGATCTCCAGTCCTACGAGCAGTACTTC
D: .; V: TRBV3-1/TRBV3-2; J: TRBJ1-4; size: once; CDR3: CASSQGRQFFNEKLFF; DNA: TGTGCCAGCAGCCAAGGGCGACAGTTTTTTAATGAAAAACTGTTTTTT
D: .; V: TRBV12-3/TRBV12-4; J: TRBJ1-2; size: .; CDR3: CASSQGNYGYTF; DNA: TGTGCCAGCAGTCAGGGGAACTATGGCTACACCTTC
D: .; V: TRBV29-1; J: TRBJ2-5; size: .; CDR3: CSVGKETQYF; DNA: TGCAGCGTTGGGAAAGAGACCCAGTACTTC